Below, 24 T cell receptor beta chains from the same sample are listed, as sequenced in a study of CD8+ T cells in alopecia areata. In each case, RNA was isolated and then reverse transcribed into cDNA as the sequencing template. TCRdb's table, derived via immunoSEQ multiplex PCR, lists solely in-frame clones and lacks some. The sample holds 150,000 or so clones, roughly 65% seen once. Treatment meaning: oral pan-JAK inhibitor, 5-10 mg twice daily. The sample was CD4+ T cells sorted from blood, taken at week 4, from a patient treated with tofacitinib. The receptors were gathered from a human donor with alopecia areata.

The DNA of the CDR3 is TGCGCCAGCAGCCAATCTGGGCGGGGCTACACCTTC. This encodes CASSQSGRGYTF. The chain recombines TRBV4-1 with TRBJ1-2; unclear D gene. The CDR3 covers 12 residues. The germline CDR1 and CDR2 sequences are MGHRA and YSYEKL. The V end lost 2 bases, the J end lost 8 bases, and 9 bases lay between the germline ends.

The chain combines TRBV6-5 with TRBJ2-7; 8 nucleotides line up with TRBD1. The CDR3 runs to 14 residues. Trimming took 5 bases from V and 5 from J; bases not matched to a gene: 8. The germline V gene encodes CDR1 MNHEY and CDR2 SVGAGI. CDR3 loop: CASSAQGAYNEQYF. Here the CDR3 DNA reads TGTGCCAGCAGTGCGCAGGGGGCGTACAACGAGCAGTACTTC.

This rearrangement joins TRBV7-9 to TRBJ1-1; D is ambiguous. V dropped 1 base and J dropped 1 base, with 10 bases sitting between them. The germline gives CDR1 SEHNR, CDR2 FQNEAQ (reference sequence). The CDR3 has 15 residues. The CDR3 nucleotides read TGTGCCAGCAGCTTAGATCGGGCTGGGAACACTGAAGCTTTCTTT. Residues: CASSLDRAGNTEAFF. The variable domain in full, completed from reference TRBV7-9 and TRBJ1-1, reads DTGVSQNPRHKITKRGQNVTFRCDPISEHNRLYWYRQTLGQGPEFLTYFQNEAQLEKSRLLSDRFSAERPKGSFSTLEIQRTEQGDSAMYLCASSLDRAGNTEAFFGQGTRLTVV.

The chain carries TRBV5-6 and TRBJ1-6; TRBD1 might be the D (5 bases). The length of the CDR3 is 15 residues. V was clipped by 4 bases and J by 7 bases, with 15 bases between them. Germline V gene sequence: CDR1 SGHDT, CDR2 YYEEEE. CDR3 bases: TGTGCCAGCAGCCGGCCCGGGGCCAGGAATTCACCCCTCCACTTT. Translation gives CASSRPGARNSPLHF.

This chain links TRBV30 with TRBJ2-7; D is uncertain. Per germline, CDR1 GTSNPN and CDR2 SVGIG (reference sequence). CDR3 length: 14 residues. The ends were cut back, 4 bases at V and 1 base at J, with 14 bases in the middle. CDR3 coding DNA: TGTGCCTGGAAAGGCGGTCGGTCATCCTACGAGCAGTACTTC. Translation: CAWKGGRSSYEQYF.

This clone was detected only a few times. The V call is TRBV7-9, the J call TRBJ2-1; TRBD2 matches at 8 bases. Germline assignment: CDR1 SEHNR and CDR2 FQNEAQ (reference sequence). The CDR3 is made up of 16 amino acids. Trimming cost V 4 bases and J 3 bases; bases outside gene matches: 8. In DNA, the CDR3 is TGTGCCAGCAGCTCCGTCCGGACTAGCAACTACAATGAGCAGTTCTTC. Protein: CASSSVRTSNYNEQFF.

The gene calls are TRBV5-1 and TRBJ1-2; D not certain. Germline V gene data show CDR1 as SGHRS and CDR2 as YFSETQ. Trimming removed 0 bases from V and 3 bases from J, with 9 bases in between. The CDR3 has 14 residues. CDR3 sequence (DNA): TGCGCCAGCAGCTTGGACAGTTTGGACTATGGCTACACCTTC. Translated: CASSLDSLDYGYTF.

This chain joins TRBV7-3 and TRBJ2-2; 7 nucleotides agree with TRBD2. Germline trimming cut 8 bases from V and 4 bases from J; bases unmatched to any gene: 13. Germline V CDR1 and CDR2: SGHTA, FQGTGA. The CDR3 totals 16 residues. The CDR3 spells CASRSRGGEGTGELFF. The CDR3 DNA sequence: TGTGCCAGCCGCTCCCGCGGGGGTGAAGGCACCGGGGAGCTGTTTTTT.

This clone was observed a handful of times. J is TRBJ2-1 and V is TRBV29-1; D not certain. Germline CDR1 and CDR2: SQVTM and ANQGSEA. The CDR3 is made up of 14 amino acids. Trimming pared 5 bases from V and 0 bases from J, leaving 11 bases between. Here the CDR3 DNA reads TGCAGCGTTCTAAGCGATGGCTCCTACAATGAGCAGTTCTTC. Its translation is CSVLSDGSYNEQFF.

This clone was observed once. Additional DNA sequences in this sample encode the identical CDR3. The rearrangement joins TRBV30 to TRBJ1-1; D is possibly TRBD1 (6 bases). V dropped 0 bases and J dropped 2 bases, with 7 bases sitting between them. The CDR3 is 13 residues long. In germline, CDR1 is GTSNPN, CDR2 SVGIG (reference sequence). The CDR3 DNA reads TGTGCCTGGAGTGTACAGGGCAACACTGAAGCTTTCTTT. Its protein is CAWSVQGNTEAFF.

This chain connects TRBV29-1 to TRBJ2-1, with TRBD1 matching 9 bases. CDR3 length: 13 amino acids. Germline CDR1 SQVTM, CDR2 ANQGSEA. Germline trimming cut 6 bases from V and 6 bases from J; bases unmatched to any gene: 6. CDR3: CSVRTGVVNEQFF. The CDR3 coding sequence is TGCAGCGTCCGGACAGGGGTCGTCAATGAGCAGTTCTTC.

This CDR3 is CASSQTGSYSYEQYF. In DNA, the CDR3 is TGTGCCAGCAGCCAGACTGGGTCTTACTCCTACGAGCAGTACTTC. This chain joins TRBV7-2 and TRBJ2-7; D ambiguous. The CDR3 length is 15 residues. Germline loops: CDR1 SGHTA, CDR2 FQGNSA. V lost 5 bases to trimming and J lost 0 bases, with 14 bases between them.

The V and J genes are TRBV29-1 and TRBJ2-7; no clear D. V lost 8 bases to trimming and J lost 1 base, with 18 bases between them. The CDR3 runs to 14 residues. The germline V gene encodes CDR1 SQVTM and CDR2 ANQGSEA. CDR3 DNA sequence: TGCAGCCGGCAAGGGCCGCCGACATCCTACGAGCAGTACTTC. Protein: CSRQGPPTSYEQYF.

This CDR3 is CAWSGGTGVNQPQHF. The CDR3 coding sequence is TGTGCCTGGAGTGGAGGGACAGGCGTCAATCAGCCCCAGCATTTT. The chain recombines TRBV30 with TRBJ1-5; 8 bases agree with TRBD1. CDR3 size: 15 residues. Per the germline V gene, CDR1 is GTSNPN and CDR2 is SVGIG (reference sequence). After removal of 1 base from V and 3 bases from J, the junction contained 5 bases not matched to a gene.

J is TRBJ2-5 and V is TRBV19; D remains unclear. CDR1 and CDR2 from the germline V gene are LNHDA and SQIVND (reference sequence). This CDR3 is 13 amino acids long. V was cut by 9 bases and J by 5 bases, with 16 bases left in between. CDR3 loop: CASSDQMGETQYF. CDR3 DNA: TGTGCCAGCAGCGATCAAATGGGGGAGACCCAGTACTTC.

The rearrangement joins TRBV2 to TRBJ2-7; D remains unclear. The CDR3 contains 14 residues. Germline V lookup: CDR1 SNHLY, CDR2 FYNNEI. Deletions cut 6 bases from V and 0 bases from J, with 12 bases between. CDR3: CASSVRLSSYEQYF. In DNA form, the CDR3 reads TGTGCCAGCAGCGTTCGGCTGAGCTCCTACGAGCAGTACTTC. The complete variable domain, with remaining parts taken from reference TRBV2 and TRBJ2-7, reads EPEVTQTPSHQVTQMGQEVILRCVPISNHLYFYWYRQILGQKVEFLVSFYNNEISEKSEIFDDQFSVERPDGSNFTLKIRSTKLEDSAMYFCASSVRLSSYEQYFGPGTRLTVT.

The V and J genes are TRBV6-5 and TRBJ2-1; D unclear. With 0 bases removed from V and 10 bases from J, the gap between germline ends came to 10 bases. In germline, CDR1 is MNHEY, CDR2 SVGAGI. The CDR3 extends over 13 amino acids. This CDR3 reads CASSYSKDVEQFF. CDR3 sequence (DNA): TGTGCCAGCAGTTACTCGAAGGACGTCGAGCAGTTCTTC.

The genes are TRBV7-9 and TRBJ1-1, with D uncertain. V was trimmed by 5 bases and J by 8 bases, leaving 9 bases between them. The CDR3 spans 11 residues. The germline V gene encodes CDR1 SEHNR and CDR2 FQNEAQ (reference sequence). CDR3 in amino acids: CASSRGREAFF. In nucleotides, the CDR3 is TGTGCCAGCAGCCGCGGGAGGGAAGCTTTCTTT.

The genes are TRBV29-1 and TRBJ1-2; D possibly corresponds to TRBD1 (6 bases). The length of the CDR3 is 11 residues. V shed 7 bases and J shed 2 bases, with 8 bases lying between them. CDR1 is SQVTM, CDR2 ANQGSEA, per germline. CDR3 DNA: TGCAGCGCTACAGGGAACTATGGCTACACCTTC. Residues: CSATGNYGYTF.

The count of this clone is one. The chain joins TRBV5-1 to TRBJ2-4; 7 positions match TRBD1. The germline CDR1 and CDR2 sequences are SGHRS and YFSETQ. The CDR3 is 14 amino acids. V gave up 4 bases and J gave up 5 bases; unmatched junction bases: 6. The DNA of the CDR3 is TGCGCCAGCAGCCTAGGACAGGTCGAAAACATTCAGTACTTC. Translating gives CASSLGQVENIQYF. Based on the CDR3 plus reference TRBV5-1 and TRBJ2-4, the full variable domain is KAGVTQTPRYLIKTRGQQVTLSCSPISGHRSVSWYQQTPGQGLQFLFEYFSETQRNKGNFPGRFSGRQFSNSRSEMNVSTLELGDSALYLCASSLGQVENIQYFGAGTRLSVL.

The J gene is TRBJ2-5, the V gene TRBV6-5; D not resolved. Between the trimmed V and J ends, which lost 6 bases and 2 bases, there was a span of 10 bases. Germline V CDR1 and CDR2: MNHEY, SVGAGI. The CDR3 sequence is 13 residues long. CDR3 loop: CASRRRVQETQYF. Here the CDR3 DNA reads TGTGCCAGCAGGAGAAGAGTACAAGAGACCCAGTACTTC.

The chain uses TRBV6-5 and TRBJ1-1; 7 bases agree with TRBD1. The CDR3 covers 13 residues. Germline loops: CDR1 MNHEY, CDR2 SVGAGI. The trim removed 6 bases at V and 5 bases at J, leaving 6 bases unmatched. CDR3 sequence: CASSRQGGTEAFF. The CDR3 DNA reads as TGTGCCAGCAGCCGACAGGGAGGGACTGAAGCTTTCTTT.

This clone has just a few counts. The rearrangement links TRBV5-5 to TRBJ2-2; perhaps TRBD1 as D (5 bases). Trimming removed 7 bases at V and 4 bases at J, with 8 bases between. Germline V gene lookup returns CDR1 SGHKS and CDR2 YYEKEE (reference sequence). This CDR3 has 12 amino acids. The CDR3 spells CASLTVTGELFF. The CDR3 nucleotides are TGTGCCAGCTTGACAGTCACCGGGGAGCTGTTTTTT.

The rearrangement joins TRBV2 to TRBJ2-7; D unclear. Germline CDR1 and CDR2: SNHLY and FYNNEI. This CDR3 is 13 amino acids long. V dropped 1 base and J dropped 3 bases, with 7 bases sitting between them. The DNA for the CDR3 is TGTGCCAGCAGTGAAGTCGGGCTCTACGAGCAGTACTTC. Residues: CASSEVGLYEQYF.